This paragraph reports one T cell receptor beta chain. The target antigen is unknown. Other DNA sequences in the same sample also yield this CDR3. The data are from a study of cytomegalovirus exposure and HLA in healthy donors. The germline gives CDR1 ENHRY, CDR2 SYGVKD. V gave up 4 bases and J gave up 0 bases; unmatched junction bases: 4. The CDR3 extends over 18 amino acids. 60 Vbeta and 13 Jbeta primers were used in PCR. The table came from immunoSEQ multiplex PCR; TCRdb's copy has only in-frame clones and leaves some out. The sample holds 100,000 to 150,000 clones, 77% seen once. Study-level findings and limits: Some public TCRs appeared in many individuals, while most sequences were rare.

Material: PBMCs. This TCR was sampled from a woman in her sixties in good health and CMV-seronegative. J is TRBJ2-1 and V is TRBV10-3, with 15 bases matching TRBD2. The chain's CDR3 is CAISVGLAGGGSYNEQFF. The CDR3 bases are TGTGCCATCAGTGTGGGACTAGCGGGAGGAGGCTCCTACAATGAGCAGTTCTTC.